The sequence of this TCR beta chain was determined in a study of T cells in Graves' hyperthyroidism and ophthalmopathy. Amplification targeted TCR beta CDR3 regions from RNA transcripts. The HTBI set primed first-round TCR CDR3 RT-PCR. A single record per CDR3 protein comes from TCRdb applying MiXCR to the multiplex PCR reads. The sample includes about 360,000 distinct CDR3 sequences, roughly 13% seen only once; the top ten take 9.2%. This CDR3 is 13 amino acids long. V lost 5 bases and J 9 bases, leaving 17 bases between the germline ends. CDR1 is DFQATT and CDR2 is SNEGSKA in the germline V gene (reference sequence). Overall study findings and caveats: Patients with ophthalmopathy were separated from those with stable hyperthyroidism by a 13 V-J model. Progression to ophthalmopathy was predicted a median of about 6.6 months early.

Concerning this clonotype: Antigen specificity is unknown.

This rearrangement joins TRBV20-1 to TRBJ1-5; perhaps TRBD1 as D (6 bases). The TCR originated in a young woman with Graves' hyperthyroidism. Sequencing was carried out using blood. The CDR3 DNA is TGCAGTGCTCTCTCCAGGGGCATTGCGCCCCAGCATTTT. Its protein product is CSALSRGIAPQHF.